Listed below are T cell receptor beta chains from one sample, sequenced in a study of cytomegalovirus exposure and HLA in healthy donors. Method: immunoSEQ multiplex PCR; TCRdb's copy keeps in-frame clones and lacks some. Of roughly 180,000 clones listed, about 77% are singletons. Sequencing was performed on PBMCs. These receptors were taken from a female donor in good health and CMV-seronegative. The CDR3 runs from the conserved cysteine through the conserved F or W. A D gene is named only where the DNA matches it firmly. Size is omitted from some rows. Given values are once, few, many or a class for expanded clones.

d_gene	j_gene	abundance	v_gene	CDR3nt	CDR3aa
TRBD1	TRBJ2-7	NA	TRBV6-1	TGTGCCAGCAGTGAATATGGACAGGGGGACTACGAGCAGTACTTC	CASSEYGQGDYEQYF
NA	TRBJ2-3	NA	TRBV2	TGTGCCAGCACGACCGCCTCCAGGGGAGATACGCAGTATTTT	CASTTASRGDTQYF
NA	TRBJ2-7	NA	TRBV28	TGTGCCAGCAGCGTACACAGGAGCTCCTACGAGCAGTACTTC	CASSVHRSSYEQYF
NA	TRBJ2-7	NA	TRBV7-2	TGTGCCAGCAGCTTATCGCGTAGGGGAGGCGAGCAGTACTTC	CASSLSRRGGEQYF
NA	TRBJ1-1	NA	TRBV2	TGTGCCAGCAAAATATTTAGTCAGGGGAACACTGAAGCTTTCTTT	CASKIFSQGNTEAFF
NA	TRBJ1-5	NA	TRBV5-5	TGTGCCAGCAGCTTGCGCCCCACAGGTGGTAAATTTGATGACAATCAGCCCCAGCATTTT	CASSLRPTGGKFDDNQPQHF
NA	TRBJ1-2	NA	TRBV6-1	TGTGCCAGCAGACAGACGCATGGCTACACCTTC	CASRQTHGYTF
NA	TRBJ2-2	NA	TRBV30	TGTGCCTGGAGTGTAAGAACAGGGCTCGTCGGGGAGCTGTTTTTT	CAWSVRTGLVGELFF
TRBD1	TRBJ1-5	NA	TRBV7-6	TGTGCCAGCAGCTTAGCAGAAAAGGGGGCGCAGCATTTT	CASSLAEKGAQHF
NA	TRBJ1-5	once	TRBV29-1	TGCAGCGTCGCGGATAGCAATCAGCCCCAGCATTTT	CSVADSNQPQHF
NA	TRBJ2-6	NA	TRBV27	TGTGCCAGCAGTTTTGGAGGGTGGTACTCTGGGGCCAACGTCCTGACTTTC	CASSFGGWYSGANVLTF
NA	TRBJ2-7	once	TRBV11-2	TGTGCCAGCAGCTTAGGGGGCATGTACGAGCAGTACTTC	CASSLGGMYEQYF
NA	TRBJ1-5	NA	TRBV2	TGTGCCAGCGGGGGAGGGAGGGTGTCCTTTAGCAATCAGCCCCAGCATTTT	CASGGGRVSFSNQPQHF
TRBD1	TRBJ2-7	NA	TRBV29-1	TGCAGCGCCAGACAGGGGGCCAACGAGCAGTACTTC	CSARQGANEQYF
NA	TRBJ1-2	NA	TRBV2	TGTGCCGCAGTGAGTGGAGCTAACTATGGCTACACCTTC	CAAVSGANYGYTF
NA	TRBJ2-3	NA	TRBV6-1	TGTGCCAGCAGTGACGACTTGCCTTTACCAAATACGCAGTATTTT	CASSDDLPLPNTQYF
NA	TRBJ2-7	NA	TRBV21-1	TGTGCCAGCAGACCGGACAGCCCCGGCGACGAGCAGTACTTC	CASRPDSPGDEQYF
NA	TRBJ1-1	once	TRBV9	TGTGCCAGCAGCGTGGAGGGACTGCAGAACACTGAAGCTTTCTTT	CASSVEGLQNTEAFF
TRBD2	TRBJ2-5	once	TRBV5-1	TGCGCCAGCAGCGACGCTAGCGGGGGTGAGACCCAGTACTTC	CASSDASGGETQYF
TRBD1	TRBJ2-5	NA	TRBV29-1	TGCAGCGTCTTTGGGGGGGGGACAGGGCAAGAGACCCAGTACTTC	CSVFGGGTGQETQYF
NA	TRBJ1-2	NA	TRBV28	TGTGCCAGCAGTCTGCAGGGCGACTATGGCTACACCTTC	CASSLQGDYGYTF
NA	TRBJ1-1	NA	TRBV5-1	TGCGCCAGCAGCCCTACAGGGAGAAACACTGAAGCTTTCTTT	CASSPTGRNTEAFF
NA	TRBJ1-2	NA	TRBV6-6	TGTGCCAGCAATCAATGGGGAGCTAAAGGCTACACCTTC	CASNQWGAKGYTF
TRBD2	TRBJ2-2	NA	TRBV9	TGTGCCAGCAGCGTAGGGTCTAGCGGGGGGTCCGGGGAGCTGTTTTTT	CASSVGSSGGSGELFF